A single sample gave rise to the 25 T cell receptor beta chains below, sequenced in a study of blood T cell repertoires in COVID-19. TCRdb's copy holds only in-frame clones and misses some; the assay was immunoSEQ multiplex PCR. The top ten clones hold around a sixth of a sample with around 70,000 clones, around 80% of them seen once. The sample consisted of peripheral blood. The receptors originated from an older man who had recovered from COVID-19.

This chain connects TRBV18 to TRBJ2-1, with 11 bases lining up with TRBD2. The ends lost 4 bases at V and 6 bases at J; junction bases unmatched: 8. Looked up from germline, CDR1 is KGHSH and CDR2 is LQKENI. This CDR3 has 16 residues. CDR3 coding DNA: TGTGCCAGCTCACTCGGACTAGCGGGCGACCCCAATGAGCAGTTCTTC. Its protein is CASSLGLAGDPNEQFF.

The gene calls are TRBV28 and TRBJ2-7; 8 nucleotides align to TRBD1. V shed 5 bases and J 2 bases; nucleotides not matched to a gene: 11. CDR1 is MDHEN, CDR2 SYDVKM, per germline. This CDR3 has 16 amino acids. As DNA, the CDR3 is TGTGCCAGCAGTCGCATCGCCGGGACAGGTACCTACGAGCAGTACTTC. It is translated as CASSRIAGTGTYEQYF.

CDR3 amino acids: CASSFQSGGGMNTEAFF. The CDR3 DNA sequence: TGTGCCAGCAGTTTTCAGTCCGGGGGGGGCATGAACACTGAAGCTTTCTTT. The J gene is TRBJ1-1, the V gene TRBV28, with D perhaps TRBD1 (6 bases). This CDR3 contains 17 residues. V gave up 3 bases and J gave up 0 bases, with 17 bases separating them. Germline CDR1 is MDHEN and CDR2 is SYDVKM.

This clone was counted between two and nine times. The chain links TRBV7-9 to TRBJ1-2; 7 positions agree with TRBD1. The junction had 8 bases not matched to a gene; V was cut back by 3 bases and J by 13 bases. Per germline, CDR1 SEHNR and CDR2 FQNEAQ (reference sequence). This CDR3 is built from 12 residues. The CDR3 sequence: CASSFTEGAGTF. CDR3 coding DNA: TGTGCCAGCAGCTTTACCGAGGGGGCGGGCACCTTC.

The chain combines TRBV6-6 with TRBJ1-6; no firm D call. Trimming cost V 8 bases and J 4 bases, with 15 bases left between them. CDR1 is MNHNY and CDR2 is SVGAGI in the germline V gene (reference sequence). This CDR3 region has 15 residues. CDR3 DNA sequence: TGTGCCAGCTCAAGGGAGACATCTTATAATTCACCCCTCCACTTT. Residues: CASSRETSYNSPLHF.

V is TRBV20-1 and J is TRBJ2-3; tentative D call: TRBD2 (6 bases). This CDR3 comprises 14 residues. The germline V gene encodes CDR1 DFQATT and CDR2 SNEGSKA (reference sequence). V lost 3 bases and J lost 4, with 14 bases in between. In DNA, the CDR3 is TGCAGTGCTAGTGCGGGACTGACTCCAGATACGCAGTATTTT. It yields the protein CSASAGLTPDTQYF.

The chain joins TRBV3-1 (or the pseudogene TRBV3-2) to TRBJ1-1; D gene uncertain. The germline V gene encodes CDR1 LGHDT and CDR2 YNNKEL (reference sequence). V was shortened by 0 bases and J by 3 bases, with 14 bases between the two germline ends. The CDR3 consists of 16 residues. This CDR3 is CASSQDGLGDHTEAFF. The DNA of the CDR3 is TGTGCCAGCAGCCAAGATGGTTTGGGAGACCACACTGAAGCTTTCTTT.

V is TRBV5-4 and J is TRBJ2-2, with D hard to call. V was cut by 2 bases and J by 0 bases, with 11 bases left in between. Germline CDR1 and CDR2: SGHNT and YYREEE (reference sequence). CDR3 length: 16 residues. The CDR3 DNA reads as TGTGCCAGCAGCTTAGACTTAGATACGAACACCGGGGAGCTGTTTTTT. This gives the protein CASSLDLDTNTGELFF.

V gene TRBV5-1 combines with J gene TRBJ2-7; D gene uncertain. Germline V lookup: CDR1 SGHRS, CDR2 YFSETQ. V gave up 0 bases and J gave up 0 bases, with 7 bases separating them. The length of the CDR3 is 14 residues. The CDR3 sequence: CASSLDLSSYEQYF. CDR3 coding DNA: TGCGCCAGCAGCTTGGACCTTAGCTCCTACGAGCAGTACTTC.

J is TRBJ2-3 and V is TRBV4-3; possible D gene TRBD1, 6 bases. The CDR3 loop spans 14 amino acids. Germline lookup yields CDR1 LGHNA and CDR2 YSLEER. The germline V and J ends were trimmed by 2 bases and 5 bases, with 11 bases remaining between them. The CDR3 loop is CASSQSAGVDTQYF. The CDR3 coding sequence is TGCGCCAGCAGCCAATCGGCAGGGGTAGATACGCAGTATTTT.

The chain couples TRBV10-3 to TRBJ2-5, with 7 bases matching TRBD2. The CDR3 extends over 15 amino acids. The germline V gene has CDR1 ENHRY and CDR2 SYGVKD. V lost 2 bases and J lost 2; bases outside the gene matches: 5. The CDR3 nucleotides are TGTGCCATCAGTGAGAACGGCGGGGGACAAGAGACCCAGTACTTC. This codes for CAISENGGGQETQYF.

CDR3 in amino acids: CASRLTNLAFQETQYF. The CDR3 DNA sequence: TGTGCCAGCAGGTTAACCAACCTAGCGTTCCAAGAGACCCAGTACTTC. The V call is TRBV2, the J call TRBJ2-5; tentative D call: TRBD2 (6 bases). CDR3 length equals 16 residues. The V and J ends lost 6 bases and 1 base respectively, with 18 bases between them. CDR1 is SNHLY and CDR2 is FYNNEI in the germline V gene.

V gene TRBV4-1 combines with J gene TRBJ2-1; unclear D gene. V dropped 3 bases and J dropped 0 bases, with 12 bases sitting between them. Germline CDR1 reads MGHRA; CDR2 reads YSYEKL. The CDR3 length is 16 residues. The chain's CDR3 is CASSQVDILSYNEQFF. As DNA, the CDR3 is TGCGCCAGCAGCCAGGTAGATATTCTCTCCTACAATGAGCAGTTCTTC.

This chain uses TRBV9 with TRBJ2-6; no definite D call. Germline assignment: CDR1 SGDLS and CDR2 YYNGEE. CDR3 length: 14 amino acids. Deletions cut 3 bases from V and 0 bases from J, with 4 bases between. The CDR3 reads CASSAISGANVLTF. The CDR3 nucleotides read TGTGCCAGCAGCGCCATCTCTGGGGCCAACGTCCTGACTTTC. Drawing the rest from reference TRBV9 and TRBJ2-6, the complete variable domain is DSGVTQTPKHLITATGQRVTLRCSPRSGDLSVYWYQQSLDQGLQFLIQYYNGEERAKGNILERFSAQQFPDLHSELNLSSLELGDSALYFCASSAISGANVLTFGAGSRLTVL.

The V gene is TRBV18, the J gene TRBJ2-5; D is uncertain. The germline CDR1 and CDR2 sequences are KGHSH and LQKENI. The CDR3 loop spans 13 amino acids. The V and J ends lost 4 bases and 1 base respectively, with 7 bases between them. CDR3 amino acids: CASSRLGQETQYF. In DNA form, the CDR3 reads TGTGCCAGCTCACGGCTAGGCCAAGAGACCCAGTACTTC.

The V call is TRBV4-3, the J call TRBJ1-1, with TRBD1 matching over 10 bases. The CDR3 is 20 residues long. Germline CDR1 is LGHNA and CDR2 is YSLEER. The ends lost 4 bases at V and 4 bases at J; junction bases unmatched: 21. As DNA, the CDR3 is TGCGCCAGCAGCCCTCTCATACCACGACAGGGGGCAGGTCGTGGCACTGAAGCTTTCTTT. It codes for CASSPLIPRQGAGRGTEAFF.

The V and J genes are TRBV29-1 and TRBJ1-1; D is possibly TRBD1 (5 bases). The CDR3 length is 11 residues. Germline V gives CDR1 SQVTM, CDR2 ANQGSEA. The V end lost 4 bases, the J end lost 7 bases, and 10 bases lay between the germline ends. DNA for the CDR3: TGCAGCGTTGCGCGACAGCTTGAAGCTTTCTTT. This sequence encodes CSVARQLEAFF. The full variable domain, completed using reference TRBV29-1 and TRBJ1-1, is SAVISQKPSRDICQRGTSLTIQCQVDSQVTMMFWYRQQPGQSLTLIATANQGSEATYESGFVIDKFPISRPNLTFSTLTVSNMSPEDSSIYLCSVARQLEAFFGQGTRLTVV.

The chain couples TRBV3-1 (or the pseudogene TRBV3-2) to TRBJ2-1; weak D call: TRBD1 (6 bases). Germline values: CDR1 LGHDT, CDR2 YNNKEL (reference sequence). Between the trimmed V and J ends, which lost 4 bases and 10 bases, there was a span of 17 bases. The CDR3 is 14 amino acids. The CDR3 bases are TGTGCCAGCAGCCCTAACCAGGGGATGGACGAGCAGTTCTTC. This sequence encodes CASSPNQGMDEQFF.

This clone has just one count. The genes are TRBV19 and TRBJ1-4; D uncertain. This CDR3 comprises 16 residues. The germline CDR1 and CDR2 sequences are LNHDA and SQIVND (reference sequence). Trimming removed 4 bases from V and 5 bases from J, with 17 bases in between. The chain's CDR3 is CASSSLRIGENEKLFF. The CDR3 DNA follows: TGTGCCAGTAGTAGTTTACGTATCGGGGAGAATGAAAAACTGTTTTTT.

This clone turned up a few times. The chain uses TRBV3-1 (or the pseudogene TRBV3-2) and TRBJ1-2, with D possibly TRBD1 on 5 matching bases. Germline V CDR1 and CDR2: LGHDT, YNNKEL (reference sequence). V gave up 0 bases and J gave up 4 bases, with 12 bases separating them. CDR3 length: 15 residues. CDR3 coding DNA: TGTGCCAGCAGCCAAGATCCCAGGGCCCTCTATGGCTACACCTTC. It yields the protein CASSQDPRALYGYTF.

The chain couples TRBV6-5 to TRBJ1-5; D is unclear. The V and J ends lost 6 bases and 0 bases respectively, with 12 bases between them. Germline-derived CDR1 and CDR2 are MNHEY and SVGAGI. The CDR3 runs 15 residues. The CDR3 coding sequence is TGTGCCAGCAGCCTCGACGGACTTAGCAATCAGCCCCAGCATTTT. Translating it yields CASSLDGLSNQPQHF.

This clone was found a few times. This rearrangement joins TRBV7-2 to TRBJ2-5; no clear D. From germline, CDR1 is SGHTA and CDR2 FQGNSA. The CDR3 spans 14 residues. With 3 bases removed from V and 3 bases from J, the gap between germline ends came to 11 bases. The CDR3 coding sequence is TGTGCCAGCAGCTTCTCGCGCATCAAAGAGACCCAGTACTTC. Its protein is CASSFSRIKETQYF.

The chain couples TRBV18 to TRBJ2-2, with 12 bases aligning to TRBD2. The ends lost 5 bases at V and 4 bases at J; junction bases unmatched: 5. CDR1 and CDR2 from the germline V gene are KGHSH and LQKENI. This CDR3 is built from 16 residues. The CDR3 nucleotides are TGTGCCAGCTCATCTGGACTAGCGGGGTTCACCGGGGAGCTGTTTTTT. It is translated as CASSSGLAGFTGELFF.

The chain joins TRBV7-8 to TRBJ2-2, with a possible D match to TRBD2 (6 bases). Germline CDR1 reads SGHVS; CDR2 reads FQNEAQ. This CDR3 region has 16 residues. V lost 3 bases and J lost 2, with 13 bases in between. The CDR3 here is CASSFRDFSNTGELFF. In DNA, the CDR3 is TGTGCCAGCAGCTTCCGGGACTTCTCAAACACCGGGGAGCTGTTTTTT.

V gene TRBV29-1 combines with J gene TRBJ2-3, with a weak D call TRBD2 (5 bases). Germline CDR1 is SQVTM and CDR2 is ANQGSEA. The V gene lost 0 bases and the J gene lost 4 bases, with 8 bases spanning the gap. The CDR3 consists of 13 residues. The CDR3 DNA sequence: TGCAGCGTTGAAGAGGGCGGGTCAGATACGCAGTATTTT. This codes for CSVEEGGSDTQYF.